The clone carrying this T cell receptor (beta chain) was seen at least ten times. Its matching antigen is unknown. V lost 4 bases, J lost 0 bases, and 10 bases stayed unmatched. The CDR3 is 18 residues long. Germline CDR1 SGDLS, CDR2 YYNGEE. This specimen comes from a study of neurological immune-mediated disorders. General observations from the study: While HTLV-1-associated myelopathy showed the greatest TCR clonal expansion, multiple sclerosis showed the least, falling below healthy controls. The study found no CDR3 amino acid sequences shared by expanded clones across subjects, suggesting private repertoires in all groups.

Noted time point: technical triplicate 1. The unsorted libraries originated from 2 million PBMCs that had been stored at -80 C. MiXCR was run by TCRdb on the 5' RACE reads, yielding one entry per CDR3 protein. Among roughly 41,000 distinct CDR3 sequences listed, 8.5% to 14% were seen once. The source material was PBMCs. The V gene is TRBV9, the J gene TRBJ2-5; TRBD2 matches at 12 bases. The TCR was taken from a man in his fifties or sixties with HTLV-1-associated myelopathy (HAM/TSP). The CDR3 sequence: CASSLGLAGLGYQETQYF. The CDR3, as DNA: TGTGCCAGCAGCCTCGGACTAGCGGGGTTGGGGTACCAAGAGACCCAGTACTTC.